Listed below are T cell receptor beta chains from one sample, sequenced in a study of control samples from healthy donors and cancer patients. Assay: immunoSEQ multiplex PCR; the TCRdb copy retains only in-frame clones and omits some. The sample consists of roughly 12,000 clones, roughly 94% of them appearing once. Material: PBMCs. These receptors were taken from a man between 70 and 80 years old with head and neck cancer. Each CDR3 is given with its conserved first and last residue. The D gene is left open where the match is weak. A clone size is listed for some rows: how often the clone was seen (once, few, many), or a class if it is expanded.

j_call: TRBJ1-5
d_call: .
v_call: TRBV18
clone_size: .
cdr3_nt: TGTGCCAGCTCACCCCGGGAGCGGGGGAGCAATCAGCCCCAGCATTTT
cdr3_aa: CASSPRERGSNQPQHF

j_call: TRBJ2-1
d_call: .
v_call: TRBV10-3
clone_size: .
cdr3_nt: TGTGCCATCAGTGAGTCGACAGGCTTGCCCTACAATGAGCAGTTCTTC
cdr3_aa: CAISESTGLPYNEQFF

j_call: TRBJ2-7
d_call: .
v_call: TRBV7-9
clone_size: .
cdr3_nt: TGTGCCAGCAGCTTTGTAGGCTACGAGCAGTACTTC
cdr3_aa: CASSFVGYEQYF

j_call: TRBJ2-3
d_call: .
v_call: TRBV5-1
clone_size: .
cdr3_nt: TGCGCCAGCAGCGCGGGACTCGAGGGAGATACGCAGTATTTT
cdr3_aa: CASSAGLEGDTQYF

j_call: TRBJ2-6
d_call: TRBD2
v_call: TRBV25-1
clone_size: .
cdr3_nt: TGTGCCAGCAGTGATGCGGGAGGGCCTGGGGCCAACGTCCTGACTTTC
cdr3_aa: CASSDAGGPGANVLTF

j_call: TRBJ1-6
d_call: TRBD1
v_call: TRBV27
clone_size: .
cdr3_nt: TGTGCCAGCAGTACAAGGGGCGACAGGGGCGGTTCACCCCTCCACTTT
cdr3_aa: CASSTRGDRGGSPLHF

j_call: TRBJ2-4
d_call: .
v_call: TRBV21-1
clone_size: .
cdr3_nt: TGTGCCAGCAGCAAAGCCCAGGGGCGCGGTTACTTC
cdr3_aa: CASSKAQGRGYF

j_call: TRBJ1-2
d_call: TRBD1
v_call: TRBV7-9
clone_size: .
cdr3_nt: TGTGCCAGCAGCGGAGGACAGGTGAACTATGGCTACACCTTC
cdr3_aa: CASSGGQVNYGYTF

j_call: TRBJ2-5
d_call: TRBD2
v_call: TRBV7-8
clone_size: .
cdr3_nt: TGTGCCAGCAGCTCCTGGACTAGCCAAGGGGCCCAGTACTTC
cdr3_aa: CASSSWTSQGAQYF

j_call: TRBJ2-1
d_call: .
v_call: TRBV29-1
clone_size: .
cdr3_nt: TGCAGCGTTGTCGGTCTGCTTTTGGGTGAGCAGTTCTTC
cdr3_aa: CSVVGLLLGEQFF

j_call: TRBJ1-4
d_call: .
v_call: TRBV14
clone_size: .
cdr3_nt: TGTGCCAGCAGCCAAGACAGGGCTGAAAAACTGTTTTTT
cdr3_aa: CASSQDRAEKLFF

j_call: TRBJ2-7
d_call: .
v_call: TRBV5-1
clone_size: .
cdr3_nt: TGCGCCAGCAGCTTCGCAGGGTCCAACGAGCAGTACTTC
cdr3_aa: CASSFAGSNEQYF

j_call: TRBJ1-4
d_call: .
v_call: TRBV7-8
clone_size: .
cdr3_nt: TGTGCCAGCAGCCCCCGACAGCCTGCAACTAATGAAAAACTGTTTTTT
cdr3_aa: CASSPRQPATNEKLFF

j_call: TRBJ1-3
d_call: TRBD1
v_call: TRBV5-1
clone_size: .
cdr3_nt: TGCGCCAGCAGCTTGGAAGGGGACAGGGGAAACACCATATATTTT
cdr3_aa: CASSLEGDRGNTIYF

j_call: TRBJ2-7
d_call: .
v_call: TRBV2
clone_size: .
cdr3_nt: TGTGCCAGCAAGCCGGGCTACGAGCAGTACTTC
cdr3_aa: CASKPGYEQYF

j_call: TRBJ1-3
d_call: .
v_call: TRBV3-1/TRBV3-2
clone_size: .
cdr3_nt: TGTGCCAGCAGCCAAGATCTGCCGTCAGTAGGTGGAAACACCATATATTTT
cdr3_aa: CASSQDLPSVGGNTIYF

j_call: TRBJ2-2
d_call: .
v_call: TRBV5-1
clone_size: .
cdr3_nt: TGCGCCAGCAGCCCTCTGGAACTTTCGAACACCGGGGAGCTGTTTTTT
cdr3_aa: CASSPLELSNTGELFF

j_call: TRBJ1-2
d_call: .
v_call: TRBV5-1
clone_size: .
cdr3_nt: TGCGCCAGCAGCTTGATGACGAACTATGGCTACACCTTC
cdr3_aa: CASSLMTNYGYTF

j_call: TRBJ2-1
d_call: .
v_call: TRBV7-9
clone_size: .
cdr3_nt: TGTGCCAGCAGCCTAAATCCCCCAAGGGTCGGGACGGAGTTCTTC
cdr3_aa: CASSLNPPRVGTEFF

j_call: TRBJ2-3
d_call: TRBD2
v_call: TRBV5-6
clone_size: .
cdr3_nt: TGTGCCAGCAGCCCGTCCCTAGCGGGGGGGTCAGATACGCAGTATTTT
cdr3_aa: CASSPSLAGGSDTQYF

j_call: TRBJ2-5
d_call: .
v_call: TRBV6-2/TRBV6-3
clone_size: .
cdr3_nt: TGTGCCAGCAGCCCCGGACCGATCCAAGAGACCCAGTACTTC
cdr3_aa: CASSPGPIQETQYF

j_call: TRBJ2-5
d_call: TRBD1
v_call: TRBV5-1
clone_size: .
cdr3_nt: TGCGCCAGCAGCTTACAGACAGGGGTGGGAGAGACCCAGTACTTC
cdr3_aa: CASSLQTGVGETQYF

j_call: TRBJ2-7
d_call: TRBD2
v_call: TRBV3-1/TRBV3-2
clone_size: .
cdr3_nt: TGTGCCAGCAGCCAAACTAGCGGGAGGGTCTACGAGCAGTACTTC
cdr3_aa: CASSQTSGRVYEQYF

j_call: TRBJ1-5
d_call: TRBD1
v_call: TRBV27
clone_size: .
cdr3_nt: TGTGCCAGCAGCCGATCCGGGACAGGTAGCAATCAGCCCCAGCATTTT
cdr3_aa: CASSRSGTGSNQPQHF

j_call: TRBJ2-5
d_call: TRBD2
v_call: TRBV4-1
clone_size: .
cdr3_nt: TGCGCCAGCAGCCAAGGCCGGACTAGCGGGAGGGCCCTACAAGAGACCCAGTACTTC
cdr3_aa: CASSQGRTSGRALQETQYF

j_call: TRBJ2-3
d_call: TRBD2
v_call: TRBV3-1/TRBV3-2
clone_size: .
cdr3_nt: TGTGCCAGCAGCCATGATATAGCGGGAATCACAGATACGCAGTATTTT
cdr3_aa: CASSHDIAGITDTQYF

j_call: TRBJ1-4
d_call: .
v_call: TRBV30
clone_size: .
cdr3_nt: TGTGCCTGGAGTGTAGATGGACTGGGTGAAAAACTGTTTTTT
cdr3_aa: CAWSVDGLGEKLFF

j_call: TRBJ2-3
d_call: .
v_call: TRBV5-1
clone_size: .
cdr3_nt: TGCGCCAGCAGCTTCCAATCTGGCAGTATGGTTACGCAGTATTTT
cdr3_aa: CASSFQSGSMVTQYF

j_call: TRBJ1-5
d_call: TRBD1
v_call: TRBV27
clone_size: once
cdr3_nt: TGTGCCAGCAGTTTAACAGGGGTAAGCAATCAGCCCCAGCATTTT
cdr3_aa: CASSLTGVSNQPQHF

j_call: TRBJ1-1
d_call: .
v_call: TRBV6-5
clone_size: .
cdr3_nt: TGTGCCAGCAGGAAGACAGGATCTACTGAAGCTTTCTTT
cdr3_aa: CASRKTGSTEAFF

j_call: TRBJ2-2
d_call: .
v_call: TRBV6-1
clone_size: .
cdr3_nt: .
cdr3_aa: CASSDSSGGRPGSCFF

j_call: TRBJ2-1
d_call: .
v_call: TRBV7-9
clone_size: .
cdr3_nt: TGTGCCAGCAGCTTAGGGTCGGGCTACAATGAGCAGTTCTTC
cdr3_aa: CASSLGSGYNEQFF

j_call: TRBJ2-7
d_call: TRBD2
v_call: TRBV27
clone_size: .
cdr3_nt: TGTGCCAGCAGTTCCCGGACTAGCGGGAGTGCCACCTACGAGCAGTACTTC
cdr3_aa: CASSSRTSGSATYEQYF

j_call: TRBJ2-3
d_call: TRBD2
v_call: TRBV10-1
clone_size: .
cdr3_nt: TGCGCCAGCTCGGCACTAGCGGGAGGGATCGCAGATACGCAGTATTTT
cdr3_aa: CASSALAGGIADTQYF

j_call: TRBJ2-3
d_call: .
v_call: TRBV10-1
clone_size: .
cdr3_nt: TGCGCCAGCAGTGACACGGGGCTAGCAGGAGATACGCAGTATTTT
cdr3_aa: CASSDTGLAGDTQYF

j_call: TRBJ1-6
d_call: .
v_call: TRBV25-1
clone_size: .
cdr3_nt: TGTGCCAGCAGTGAATCCCCTCTGGGTCTCCACTTT
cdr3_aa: CASSESPLGLHF

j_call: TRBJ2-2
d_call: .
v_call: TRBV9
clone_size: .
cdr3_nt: TGTGCCAGCAGCGTAGACCCGCGGGACACCGGGGAGCTGTTTTTT
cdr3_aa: CASSVDPRDTGELFF

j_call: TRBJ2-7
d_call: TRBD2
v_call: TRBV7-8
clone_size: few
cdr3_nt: TGTGCCAGCAGCTTAAGGCTAGCGGGAGTCAACGAGCAGTACTTC
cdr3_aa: CASSLRLAGVNEQYF

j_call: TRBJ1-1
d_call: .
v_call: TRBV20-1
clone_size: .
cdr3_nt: TGCAGTGCTAGTTCCGGAGATTTGAAGAGATTCTTT
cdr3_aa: CSASSGDLKRFF

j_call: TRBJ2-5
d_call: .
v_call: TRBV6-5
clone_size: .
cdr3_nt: TGTGCCAGCAGTATACTAGCAGTGCAAGAGACCCAGTACTTC
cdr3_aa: CASSILAVQETQYF

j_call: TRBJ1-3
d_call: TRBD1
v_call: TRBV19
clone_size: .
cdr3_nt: TGTGCCAGTAGGGAGGGACAGCTCTCTGGAAACACCATATATTTT
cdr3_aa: CASREGQLSGNTIYF